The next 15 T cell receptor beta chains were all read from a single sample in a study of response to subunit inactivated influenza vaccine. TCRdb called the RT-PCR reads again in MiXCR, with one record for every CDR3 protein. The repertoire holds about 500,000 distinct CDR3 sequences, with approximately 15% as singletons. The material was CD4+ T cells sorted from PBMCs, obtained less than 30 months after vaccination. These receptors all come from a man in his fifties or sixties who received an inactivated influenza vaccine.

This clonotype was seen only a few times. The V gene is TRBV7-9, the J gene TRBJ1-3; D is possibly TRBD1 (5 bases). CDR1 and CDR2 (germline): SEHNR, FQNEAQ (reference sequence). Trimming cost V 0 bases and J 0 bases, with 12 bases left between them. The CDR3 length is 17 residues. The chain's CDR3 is CASSLAETVSSGNTIYF. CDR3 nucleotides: TGTGCCAGCAGCTTAGCGGAGACAGTTAGCTCTGGAAACACCATATATTTT. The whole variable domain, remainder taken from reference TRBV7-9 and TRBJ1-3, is DTGVSQNPRHKITKRGQNVTFRCDPISEHNRLYWYRQTLGQGPEFLTYFQNEAQLEKSRLLSDRFSAERPKGSFSTLEIQRTEQGDSAMYLCASSLAETVSSGNTIYFGEGSWLTVV.

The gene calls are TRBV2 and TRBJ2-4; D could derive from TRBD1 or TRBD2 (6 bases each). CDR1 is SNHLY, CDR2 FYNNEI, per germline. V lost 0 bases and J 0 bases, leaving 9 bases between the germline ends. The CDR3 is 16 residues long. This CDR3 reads CASSEAGGLAKNIQYF. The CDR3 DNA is TGTGCCAGCAGTGAAGCCGGGGGCCTAGCCAAAAACATTCAGTACTTC.

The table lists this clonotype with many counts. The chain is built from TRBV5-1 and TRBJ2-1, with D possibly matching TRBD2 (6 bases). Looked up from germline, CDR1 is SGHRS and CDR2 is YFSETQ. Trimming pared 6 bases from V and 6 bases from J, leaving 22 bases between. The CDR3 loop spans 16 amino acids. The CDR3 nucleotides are TGCGCCAGCAACTCGGGCGGGGCGAAATTAATCAATGAGCAGTTCTTC. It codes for CASNSGGAKLINEQFF.

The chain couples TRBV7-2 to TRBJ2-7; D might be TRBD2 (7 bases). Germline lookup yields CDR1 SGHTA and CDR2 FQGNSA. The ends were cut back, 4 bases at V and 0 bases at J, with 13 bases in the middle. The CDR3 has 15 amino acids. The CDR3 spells CASSSAGASSYEQYF. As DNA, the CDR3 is TGTGCCAGCAGCTCGGCGGGGGCGAGCTCCTACGAGCAGTACTTC.

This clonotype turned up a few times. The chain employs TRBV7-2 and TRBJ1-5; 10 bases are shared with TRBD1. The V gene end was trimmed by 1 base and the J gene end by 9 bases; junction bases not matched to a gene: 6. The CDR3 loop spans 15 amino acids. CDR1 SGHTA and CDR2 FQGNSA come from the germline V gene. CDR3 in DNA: TGTGCCAGCAGCTTAGGTTGGGACAGGGGTCTGCCCCAGCATTTT. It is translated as CASSLGWDRGLPQHF.

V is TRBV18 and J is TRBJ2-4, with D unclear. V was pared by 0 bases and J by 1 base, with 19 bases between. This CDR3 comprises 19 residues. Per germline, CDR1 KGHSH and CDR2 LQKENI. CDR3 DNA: TGTGCCAGCTCACCACCGGGCACTTTAGATAGTTTCGCCAAAAACATTCAGTACTTC. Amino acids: CASSPPGTLDSFAKNIQYF. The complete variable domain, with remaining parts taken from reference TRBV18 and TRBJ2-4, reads NAGVMQNPRHLVRRRGQEARLRCSPMKGHSHVYWYRQLPEEGLKFMVYLQKENIIDESGMPKERFSAEFPKEGPSILRIQQVVRGDSAAYFCASSPPGTLDSFAKNIQYFGAGTRLSVL.

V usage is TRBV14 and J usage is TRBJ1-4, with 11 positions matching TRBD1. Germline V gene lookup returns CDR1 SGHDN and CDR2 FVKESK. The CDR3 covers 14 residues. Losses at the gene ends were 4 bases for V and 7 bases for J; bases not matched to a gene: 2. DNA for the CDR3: TGTGCCAGCAGCCGGACAGGGGGCAGTGAAAAACTGTTTTTT. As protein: CASSRTGGSEKLFF.

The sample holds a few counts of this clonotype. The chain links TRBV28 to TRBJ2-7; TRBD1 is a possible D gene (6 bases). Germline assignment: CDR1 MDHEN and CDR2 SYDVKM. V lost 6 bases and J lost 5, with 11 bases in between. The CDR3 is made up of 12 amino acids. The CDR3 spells CASRQGQNEQYF. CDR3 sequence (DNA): TGTGCCAGCAGACAGGGACAAAACGAGCAGTACTTC.

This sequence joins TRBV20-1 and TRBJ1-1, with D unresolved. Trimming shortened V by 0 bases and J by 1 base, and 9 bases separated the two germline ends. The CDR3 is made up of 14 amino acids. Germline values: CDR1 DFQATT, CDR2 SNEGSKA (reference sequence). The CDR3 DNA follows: TGCAGTGCTAGAGACCTCCTCGGGAACACTGAAGCTTTCTTT. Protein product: CSARDLLGNTEAFF.

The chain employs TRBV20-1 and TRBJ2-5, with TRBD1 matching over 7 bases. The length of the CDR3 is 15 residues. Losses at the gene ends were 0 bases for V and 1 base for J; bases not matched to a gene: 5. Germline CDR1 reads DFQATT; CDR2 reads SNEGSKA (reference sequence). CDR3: CSARERRDSQETQYF. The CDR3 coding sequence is TGCAGTGCTAGAGAGAGAAGGGACAGCCAAGAGACCCAGTACTTC.

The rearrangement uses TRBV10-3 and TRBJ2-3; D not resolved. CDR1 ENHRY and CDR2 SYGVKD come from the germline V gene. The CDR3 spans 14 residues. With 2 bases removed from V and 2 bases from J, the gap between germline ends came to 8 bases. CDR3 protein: CAISEPTDTDTQYF. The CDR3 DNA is TGTGCCATCAGTGAGCCGACGGACACAGATACGCAGTATTTT.

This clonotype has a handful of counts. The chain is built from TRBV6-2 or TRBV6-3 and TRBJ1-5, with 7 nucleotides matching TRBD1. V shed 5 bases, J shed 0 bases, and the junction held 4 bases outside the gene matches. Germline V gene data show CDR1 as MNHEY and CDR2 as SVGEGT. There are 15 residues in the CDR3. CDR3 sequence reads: CASSNYRGSNQPQHF. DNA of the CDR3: TGTGCCAGCAGTAACTACAGGGGTAGCAATCAGCCCCAGCATTTT.

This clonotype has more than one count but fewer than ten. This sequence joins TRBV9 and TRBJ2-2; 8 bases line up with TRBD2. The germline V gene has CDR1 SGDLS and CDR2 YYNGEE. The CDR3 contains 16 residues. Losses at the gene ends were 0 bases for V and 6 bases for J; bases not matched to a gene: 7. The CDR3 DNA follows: TGTGCCAGCAGCGTAGCGGGAGGGGGTACCCCCGGGGAGCTGTTTTTT. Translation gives CASSVAGGGTPGELFF.

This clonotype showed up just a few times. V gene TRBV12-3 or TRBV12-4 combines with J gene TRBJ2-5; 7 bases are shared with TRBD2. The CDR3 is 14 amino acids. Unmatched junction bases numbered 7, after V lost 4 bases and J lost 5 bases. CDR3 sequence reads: CASSWKGRGETQYF. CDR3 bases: TGTGCCAGCAGTTGGAAAGGGCGGGGGGAGACCCAGTACTTC.

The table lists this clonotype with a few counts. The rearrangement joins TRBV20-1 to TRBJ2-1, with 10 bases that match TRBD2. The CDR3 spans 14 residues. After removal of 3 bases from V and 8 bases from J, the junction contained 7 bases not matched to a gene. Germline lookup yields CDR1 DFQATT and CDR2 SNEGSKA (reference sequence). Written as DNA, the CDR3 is TGCAGTGCTAGTAATAGCGGGGGGATAGATGAGCAGTTCTTC. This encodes CSASNSGGIDEQFF.